This T cell receptor beta chain was identified in a study of regulatory T cells in long-lasting Graves disease. Overall study context: Graves' cases, newly diagnosed, had used antithyroid drugs under 3 months.

CDR3 length: 13 residues. V was pared by 5 bases and J by 8 bases, with 5 bases of the junction left unmatched. Documented time point: newly diagnosed GD, antithyroid drugs for less than 3 months. Extracted PBMC RNA gave rise to the TCR library. This clonotype was observed many times. Its target is unknown. Assembly of TCR beta libraries relied on iRepertoire HTBI primers together with Arm-PCR of CDR3 regions. One entry per CDR3 protein, called by TCRdb with MiXCR from the multiplex PCR reads. The data show approximately 250,000 distinct CDR3 sequences, with around 19% seen just once and roughly a fifth held by the top ten. The study's findings and limits: New patients shared fewer public clonotypes (approximately 1,000) than persistent patients did (around 3,000).

V and J are TRBV12-3 or TRBV12-4 and TRBJ1-5, with 8 positions matching TRBD1. The source was peripheral blood mononuclear cells (PBMCs), collected at new diagnosis, from a patient treated with antithyroid drugs. This clonotype originated in a female donor with Graves disease. CDR3 in amino acids: CASSVDRGEPQHF. The CDR3, as DNA: TGTGCCAGCAGTGTCGACAGGGGAGAGCCCCAGCATTTT.